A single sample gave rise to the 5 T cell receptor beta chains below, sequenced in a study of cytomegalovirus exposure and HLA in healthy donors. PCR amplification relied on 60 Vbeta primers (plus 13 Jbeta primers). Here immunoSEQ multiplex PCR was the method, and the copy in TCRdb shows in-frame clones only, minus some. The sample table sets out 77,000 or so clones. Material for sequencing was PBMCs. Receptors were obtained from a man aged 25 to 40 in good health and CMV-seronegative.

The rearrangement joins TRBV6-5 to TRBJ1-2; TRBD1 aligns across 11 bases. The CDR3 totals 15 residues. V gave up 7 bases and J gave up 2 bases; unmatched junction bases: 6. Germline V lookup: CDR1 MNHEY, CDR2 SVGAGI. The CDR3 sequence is CASTRTGGANYGYTF. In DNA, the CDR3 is TGTGCCAGCACCAGGACAGGGGGCGCGAACTATGGCTACACCTTC.

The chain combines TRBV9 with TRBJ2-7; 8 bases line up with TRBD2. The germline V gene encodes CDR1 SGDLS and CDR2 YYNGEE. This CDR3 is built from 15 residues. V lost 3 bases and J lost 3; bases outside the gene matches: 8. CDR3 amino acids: CASSGSGSFSYEQYF. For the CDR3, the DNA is TGTGCCAGCAGCGGCAGCGGGAGTTTTAGCTACGAGCAGTACTTC.

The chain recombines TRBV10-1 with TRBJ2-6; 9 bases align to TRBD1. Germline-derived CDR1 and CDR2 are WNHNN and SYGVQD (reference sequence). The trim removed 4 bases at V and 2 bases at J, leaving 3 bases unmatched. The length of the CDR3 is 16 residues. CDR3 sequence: CASSAQGAAGANVLTF. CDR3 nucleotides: TGCGCCAGCAGTGCACAGGGGGCGGCTGGGGCCAACGTCCTGACTTTC.

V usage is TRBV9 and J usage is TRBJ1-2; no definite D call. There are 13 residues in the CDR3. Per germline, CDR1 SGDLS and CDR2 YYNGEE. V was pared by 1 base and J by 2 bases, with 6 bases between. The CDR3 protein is CASSVTVNYGYTF. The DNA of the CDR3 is TGTGCCAGCAGCGTAACAGTGAACTATGGCTACACCTTC.

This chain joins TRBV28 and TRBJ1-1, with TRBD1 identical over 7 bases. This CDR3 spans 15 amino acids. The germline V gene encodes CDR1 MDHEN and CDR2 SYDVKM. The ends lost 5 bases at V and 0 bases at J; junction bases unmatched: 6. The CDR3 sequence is CASSPSDRLNTEAFF. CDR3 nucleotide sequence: TGTGCCAGCAGTCCTTCGGACAGGCTGAACACTGAAGCTTTCTTT.